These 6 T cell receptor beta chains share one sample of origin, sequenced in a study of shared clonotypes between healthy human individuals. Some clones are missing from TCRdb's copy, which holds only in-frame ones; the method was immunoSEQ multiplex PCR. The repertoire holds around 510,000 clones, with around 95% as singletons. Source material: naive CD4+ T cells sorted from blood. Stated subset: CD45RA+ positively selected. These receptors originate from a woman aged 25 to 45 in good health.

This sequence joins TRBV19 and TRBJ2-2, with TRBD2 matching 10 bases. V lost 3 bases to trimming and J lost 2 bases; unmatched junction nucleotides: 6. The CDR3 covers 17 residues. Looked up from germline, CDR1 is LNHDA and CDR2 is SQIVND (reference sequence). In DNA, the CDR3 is TGTGCCAGTAGTATGGCTAGCGGGAGTATTAACACCGGGGAGCTGTTTTTT. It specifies CASSMASGSINTGELFF.

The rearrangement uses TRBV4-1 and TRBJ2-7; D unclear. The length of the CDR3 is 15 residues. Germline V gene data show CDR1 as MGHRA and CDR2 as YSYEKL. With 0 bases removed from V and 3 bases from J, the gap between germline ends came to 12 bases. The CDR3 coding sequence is TGCGCCAGCAGCCAAGAACAATGGAGTGACTACGAGCAGTACTTC. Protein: CASSQEQWSDYEQYF.

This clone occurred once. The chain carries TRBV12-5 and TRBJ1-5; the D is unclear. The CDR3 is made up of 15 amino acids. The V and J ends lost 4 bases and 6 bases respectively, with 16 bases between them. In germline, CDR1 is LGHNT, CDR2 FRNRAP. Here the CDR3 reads CASGSPGWVPQPQHF. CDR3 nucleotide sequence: TGTGCTAGTGGTTCCCCGGGGTGGGTTCCTCAGCCCCAGCATTTT. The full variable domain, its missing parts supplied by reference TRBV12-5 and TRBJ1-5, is DARVTQTPRHKVTEMGQEVTMRCQPILGHNTVFWYRQTMMQGLELLAYFRNRAPLDDSGMPKDRFSAEMPDATLATLKIQPSEPRDSAVYFCASGSPGWVPQPQHFGDGTRLSIL.

The chain's CDR3 is CASSLVGQRETQYF. CDR3 coding DNA: TGTGCCAGCAGCTTAGTTGGACAGAGGGAGACCCAGTACTTC. This rearrangement joins TRBV7-2 to TRBJ2-5, with a possible D match to TRBD1 (6 bases). Germline V gene data show CDR1 as SGHTA and CDR2 as FQGNSA. This CDR3 has 14 residues. V dropped 1 base and J dropped 5 bases, with 11 bases sitting between them.

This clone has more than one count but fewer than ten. The CDR3 spells CASSLALANYGYTF. CDR3 DNA sequence: TGTGCCAGCAGCTTAGCGTTGGCTAACTATGGCTACACCTTC. This sequence joins TRBV7-9 and TRBJ1-2; D gene uncertain. The CDR3 has 14 residues. The V end was cut by 0 bases, the J end by 0 bases, with 5 bases between. Germline V gene sequence: CDR1 SEHNR, CDR2 FQNEAQ (reference sequence).

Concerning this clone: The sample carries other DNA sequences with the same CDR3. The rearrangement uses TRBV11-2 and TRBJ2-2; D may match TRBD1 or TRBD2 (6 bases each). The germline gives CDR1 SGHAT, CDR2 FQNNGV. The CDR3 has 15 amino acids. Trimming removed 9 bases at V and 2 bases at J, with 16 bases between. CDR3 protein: CASSGGTINTGELFF. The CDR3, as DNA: TGTGCCAGTAGCGGAGGGACAATCAACACCGGGGAGCTGTTTTTT. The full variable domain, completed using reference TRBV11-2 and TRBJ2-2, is EAGVAQSPRYKIIEKRQSVAFWCNPISGHATLYWYQQILGQGPKLLIQFQNNGVVDDSQLPKDRFSAERLKGVDSTLKIQPAKLEDSAVYLCASSGGTINTGELFFGEGSRLTVL.